This record looks at one TCR beta chain sequence and its context. The antigen remains unidentified. The CDR3 extends over 14 amino acids. Germline V gene lookup returns CDR1 SGDLS and CDR2 YYNGEE. Deletions cut 0 bases from V and 2 bases from J, with 9 bases between. Profiling relied on immunoSEQ multiplex PCR, and the TCRdb table lists in-frame clones only, not all of them. The repertoire consists of some 85,000 clones, with under 95% occurring once and the leading ten covering roughly 0.39%. The sample belongs to a study of graft-versus-host responses after intestinal transplantation. Study-level background: Tacrolimus plus steroids were given to all recipients for around three years, preceded by anti-thymocyte globulin induction. Study-wide findings and caveats: Across patients carrying graft-donor T cell macrochimerism, allografts held high graft-versus-host to host-versus-graft clonal ratios. Early after transplant, HvG declines were associated with peak levels of circulating GvH clones.

The chain has TRBV9 and TRBJ2-7, with D possibly being TRBD1 (6 bases). The sample here was unstimulated CD8+ T cells sorted from spleen or lymph node cells, taken before transplant. This TCR was recovered from a human donor who was the organ donor for an intestinal transplant. The CDR3 loop is CASSVGTVAYEQYF. CDR3 DNA: TGTGCCAGCAGCGTAGGGACAGTGGCCTACGAGCAGTACTTC.